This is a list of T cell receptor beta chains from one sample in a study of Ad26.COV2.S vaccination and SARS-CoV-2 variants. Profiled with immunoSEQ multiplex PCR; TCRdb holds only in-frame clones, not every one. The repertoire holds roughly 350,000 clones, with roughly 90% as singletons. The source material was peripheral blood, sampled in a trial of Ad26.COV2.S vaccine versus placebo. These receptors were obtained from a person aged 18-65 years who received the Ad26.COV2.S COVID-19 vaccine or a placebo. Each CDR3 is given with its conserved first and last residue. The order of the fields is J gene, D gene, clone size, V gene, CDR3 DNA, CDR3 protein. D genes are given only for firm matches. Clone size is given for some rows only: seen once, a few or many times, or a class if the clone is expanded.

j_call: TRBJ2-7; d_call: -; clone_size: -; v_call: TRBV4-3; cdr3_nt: TGCGCCAGCAGCCAAGATCCCAGGGAGCAGTACTTC; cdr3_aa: CASSQDPREQYF
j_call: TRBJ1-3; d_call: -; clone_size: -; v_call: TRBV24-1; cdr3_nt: TGTGCCACCAGTGATCCCCCTCCCGGAAACACCATATATTTT; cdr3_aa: CATSDPPPGNTIYF
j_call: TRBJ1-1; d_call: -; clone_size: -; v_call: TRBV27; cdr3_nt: TGTGCCAGCAGTTTACTGGGCCACACTGAAGCTTTCTTT; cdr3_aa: CASSLLGHTEAFF
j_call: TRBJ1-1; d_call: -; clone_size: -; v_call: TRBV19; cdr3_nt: TGTGCCAGTAGCGAGGACTCCAGGGAAGTCACTGAAGCTTTCTTT; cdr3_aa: CASSEDSREVTEAFF
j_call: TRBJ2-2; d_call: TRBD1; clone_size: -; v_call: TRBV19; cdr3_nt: TGTGCTACAGACAGGGGGCAGAACACCGGGGAGCTGTTTTTT; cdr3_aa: CATDRGQNTGELFF
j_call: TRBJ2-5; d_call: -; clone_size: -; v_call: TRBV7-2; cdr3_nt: TGTGCCAGCAGCTTAACCGGGCCGTTGGAGACCCAGTACTTC; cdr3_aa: CASSLTGPLETQYF
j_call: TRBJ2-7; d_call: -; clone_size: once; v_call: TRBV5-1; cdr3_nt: TGCGCCAGCAGCCCGACGGGTAATTACGAGCAGTACTTC; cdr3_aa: CASSPTGNYEQYF
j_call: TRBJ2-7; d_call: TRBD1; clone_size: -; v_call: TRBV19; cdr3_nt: TGTGCCAGTAGTATTGATGGGACAGGGGGCACCTACGAGCAGTACTTC; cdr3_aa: CASSIDGTGGTYEQYF
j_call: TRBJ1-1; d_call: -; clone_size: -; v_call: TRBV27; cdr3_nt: TGTGCCAGCAGTTATTTTATGGGCACTGAAGCTTTCTTT; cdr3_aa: CASSYFMGTEAFF
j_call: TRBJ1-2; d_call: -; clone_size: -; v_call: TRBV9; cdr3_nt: TGTGCCAGCAGCGTAGACCGGGACCGACCGTTTCCCTATGGCTACACCTTC; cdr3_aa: CASSVDRDRPFPYGYTF
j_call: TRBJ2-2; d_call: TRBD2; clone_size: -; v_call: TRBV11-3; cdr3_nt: TGTGCCAGCAGCCACGTTGGGGGGGTATCTACCGGGGAGCTGTTTTTT; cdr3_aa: CASSHVGGVSTGELFF
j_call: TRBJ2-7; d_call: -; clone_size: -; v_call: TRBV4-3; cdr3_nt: TGCGCCAGCAGCCTACGAGGGACTCCTGAGCAGTACTTC; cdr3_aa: CASSLRGTPEQYF
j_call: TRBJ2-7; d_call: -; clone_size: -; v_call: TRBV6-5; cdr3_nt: TGTGCCAGCAGGCGGATGGGCGAGCAGTACTTC; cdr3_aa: CASRRMGEQYF
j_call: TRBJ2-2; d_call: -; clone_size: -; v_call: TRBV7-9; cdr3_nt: TGTGCCAGCAGCTTACAAGGGCGGAACACCGGGGAGCTGTTTTTT; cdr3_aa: CASSLQGRNTGELFF
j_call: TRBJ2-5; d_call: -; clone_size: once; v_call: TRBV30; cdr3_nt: TGTGCCTGGGACACGGAGATATCGGAGACCCAGTACTTC; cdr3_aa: CAWDTEISETQYF
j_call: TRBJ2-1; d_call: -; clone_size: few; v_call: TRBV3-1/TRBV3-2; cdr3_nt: TGTGCCAGCAGCCAAGAGAGTCAATCCTACAATGAGCAGTTCTTC; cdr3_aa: CASSQESQSYNEQFF
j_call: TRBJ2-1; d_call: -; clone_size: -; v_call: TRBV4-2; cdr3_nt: TGTGCCAGCAGCCCACACTCTCGTTATGAGCAGTTCTTC; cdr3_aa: CASSPHSRYEQFF
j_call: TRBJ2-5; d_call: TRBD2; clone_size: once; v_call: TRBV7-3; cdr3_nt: TGTGCCAGCAGCCCCCAGGGAACAGTAGCGGGAGAAAACCAGTACTTC; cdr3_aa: CASSPQGTVAGENQYF
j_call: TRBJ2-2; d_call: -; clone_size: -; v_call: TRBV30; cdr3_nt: TGTGCCTGGATAGGGGGGCGTCTGAACACCGGGGAGCTGTTTTTT; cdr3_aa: CAWIGGRLNTGELFF
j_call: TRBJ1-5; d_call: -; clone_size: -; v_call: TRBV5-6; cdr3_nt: TGTGCCAGCAGCCTCGGCCCCGGGGCGGGTCAGCCCCAGCATTTT; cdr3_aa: CASSLGPGAGQPQHF
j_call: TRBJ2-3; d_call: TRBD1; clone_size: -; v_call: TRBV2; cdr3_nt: TGTGCCAGCAGTGCACCGGGACAGGGGGTTACCCTCACAGATACGCAGTATTTT; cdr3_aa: CASSAPGQGVTLTDTQYF
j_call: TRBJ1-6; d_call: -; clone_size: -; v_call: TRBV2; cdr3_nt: TGTGCCAGCAGACGGGGAGGGGGACAAATGACTAATTCACCCCTCCACTTT; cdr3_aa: CASRRGGGQMTNSPLHF
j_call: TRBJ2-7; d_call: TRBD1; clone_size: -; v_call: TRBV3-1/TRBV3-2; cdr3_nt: TGTGCCAGCAGCCCCGGGACAGGGCCTTACGAGCAGTACTTC; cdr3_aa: CASSPGTGPYEQYF
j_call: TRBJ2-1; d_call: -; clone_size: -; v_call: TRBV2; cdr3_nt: TGTGCCAGCGGTTCTTTACCAAACAATGAGCAGTTCTTC; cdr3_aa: CASGSLPNNEQFF
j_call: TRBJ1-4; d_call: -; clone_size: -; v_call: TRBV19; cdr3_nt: TGTGCCAGTAGTATGGGCACGGCAGAAAAACTGTTTTTT; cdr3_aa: CASSMGTAEKLFF
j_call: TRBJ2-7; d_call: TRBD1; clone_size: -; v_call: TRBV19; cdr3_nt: TGTGCCAGTAGTACCTGGATGGACAGGGGTCCTGACGAGCAGTACTTC; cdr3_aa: CASSTWMDRGPDEQYF
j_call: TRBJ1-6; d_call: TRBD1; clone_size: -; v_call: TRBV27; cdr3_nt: TGTGCCAGCAGTTCACCGACAGGGTGGAGTTCACCCCTCCACTTT; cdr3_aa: CASSSPTGWSSPLHF
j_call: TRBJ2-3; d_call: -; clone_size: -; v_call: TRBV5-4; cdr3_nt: TGTGCCAGCAGCTTGCCCGCAGGGGAAGCAGATACGCAGTATTTT; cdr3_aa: CASSLPAGEADTQYF
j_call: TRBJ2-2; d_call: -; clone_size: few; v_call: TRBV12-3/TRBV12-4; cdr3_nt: TGTGCCAGCCTCCCCGGGCCCGGGGAGCTGTTTTTT; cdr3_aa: CASLPGPGELFF
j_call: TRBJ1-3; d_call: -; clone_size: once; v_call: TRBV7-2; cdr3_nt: TGTGCCAGCAGTCGTCAGGGGTACTCTGGAAACACCATATATTTT; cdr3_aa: CASSRQGYSGNTIYF
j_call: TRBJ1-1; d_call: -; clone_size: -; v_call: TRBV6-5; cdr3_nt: TGTGCCAGCAGGGATAGGAGAACCACTGAAGCTTTCTTT; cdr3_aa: CASRDRRTTEAFF
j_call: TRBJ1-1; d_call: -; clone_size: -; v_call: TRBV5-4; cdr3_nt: TGTGCCAGCAGCTTGTGGGGCTTAAAGAACACTGAAGCTTTCTTT; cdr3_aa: CASSLWGLKNTEAFF
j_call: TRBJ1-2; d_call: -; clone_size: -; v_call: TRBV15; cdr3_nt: TGTGCCACCAGCAGAGCCGGCAGTCCCTATGGCTACACCTTC; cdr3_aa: CATSRAGSPYGYTF
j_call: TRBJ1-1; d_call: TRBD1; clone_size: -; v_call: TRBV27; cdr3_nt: TGTGCCAGCAGTTTTGGGGGACAGGGGGTTTGGACTGAAGCTTTCTTT; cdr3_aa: CASSFGGQGVWTEAFF
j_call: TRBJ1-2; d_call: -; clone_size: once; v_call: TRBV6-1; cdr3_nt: TGTGCCAGCAGTGAATACAGGTTGGCGGGCTACACCTTC; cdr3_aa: CASSEYRLAGYTF
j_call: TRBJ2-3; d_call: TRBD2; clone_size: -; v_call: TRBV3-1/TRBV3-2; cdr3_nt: TGTGCCAGCAGCCCAGGTCGGGGGAGGGCCACAGATACGCAGTATTTT; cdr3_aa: CASSPGRGRATDTQYF
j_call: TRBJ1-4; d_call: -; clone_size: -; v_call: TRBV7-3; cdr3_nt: TGTGCCAGCAGCTTAACGGGGGGAGGCGGGGGAGAAAAACTGTTTTTT; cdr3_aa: CASSLTGGGGGEKLFF
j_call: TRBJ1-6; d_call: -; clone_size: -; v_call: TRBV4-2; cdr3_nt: TGTGCCAGCAGCCAATCGGGGCCTGAGAATCCCCTCCACTTT; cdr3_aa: CASSQSGPENPLHF
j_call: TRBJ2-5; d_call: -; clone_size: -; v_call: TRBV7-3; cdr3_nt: TGTGCCAGCTCCCCCCCAGGGAAGGAGACCCAGTACTTC; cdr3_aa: CASSPPGKETQYF
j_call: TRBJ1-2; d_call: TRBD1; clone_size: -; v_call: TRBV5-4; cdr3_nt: TGTGCCAGCAGCCACCGAGGGACAGGCCGCTATGGCTACACCTTC; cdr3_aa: CASSHRGTGRYGYTF
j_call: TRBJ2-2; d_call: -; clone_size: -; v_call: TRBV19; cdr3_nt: TGTGCCAGTAGACGGGCTAACACCGGGGAGCTGTTTTTT; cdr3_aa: CASRRANTGELFF
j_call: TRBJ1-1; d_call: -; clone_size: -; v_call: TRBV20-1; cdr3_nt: TGCAGTGCTAGTACGAGCACTGAAGCTTTCTTT; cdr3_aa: CSASTSTEAFF
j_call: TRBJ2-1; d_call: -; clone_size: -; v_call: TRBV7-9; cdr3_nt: TGTGCCAGCAGCTCTATTTACAATGAGCAGTTCTTC; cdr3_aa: CASSSIYNEQFF
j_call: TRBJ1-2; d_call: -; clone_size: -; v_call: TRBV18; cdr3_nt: TGTGCCAGCTCACCAGACGCAGGGAACTATGGCTACACCTTC; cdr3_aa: CASSPDAGNYGYTF
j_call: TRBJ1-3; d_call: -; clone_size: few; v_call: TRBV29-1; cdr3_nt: TGCAGCGTTGAGCGGCCTGACTCTGGAAACACCATATATTTT; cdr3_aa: CSVERPDSGNTIYF
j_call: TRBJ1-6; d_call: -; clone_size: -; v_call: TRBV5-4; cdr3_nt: TGTGCCAGCAGCATGACAGGTTTCGGTTCACCCCTCCACTTT; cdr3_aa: CASSMTGFGSPLHF
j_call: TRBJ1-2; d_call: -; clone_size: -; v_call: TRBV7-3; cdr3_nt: TGTGCCAGCAGCTCCATTCGGGACAACTATGGCTACACCTTC; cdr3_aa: CASSSIRDNYGYTF
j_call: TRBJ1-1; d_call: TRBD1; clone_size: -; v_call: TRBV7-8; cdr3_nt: TGTGCCAGCAGCTTCCCGGGACAGGGGACTGAAGCTTTCTTT; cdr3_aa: CASSFPGQGTEAFF
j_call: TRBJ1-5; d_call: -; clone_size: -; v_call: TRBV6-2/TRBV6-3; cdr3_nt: TGTGCCAGCAGTTACCGGGGGGCCAAGGGCCAGCCCCAGCATTTT; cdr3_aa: CASSYRGAKGQPQHF
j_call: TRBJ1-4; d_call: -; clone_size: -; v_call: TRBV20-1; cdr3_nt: TGCAGTGCTAGTCGAAATGAAAAACTGTTTTTT; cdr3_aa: CSASRNEKLFF
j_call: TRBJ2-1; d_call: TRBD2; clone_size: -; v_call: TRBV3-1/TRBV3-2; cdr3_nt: TGTGCCAGCAGCCAATTATTGAACCCTAGCGGGAGGGCCAATGAGCAGTTCTTC; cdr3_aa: CASSQLLNPSGRANEQFF
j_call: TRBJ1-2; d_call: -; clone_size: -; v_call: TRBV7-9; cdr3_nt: TGTGCCAGCAGCTTGGGGAGTTACTATGGCTACACCTTC; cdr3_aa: CASSLGSYYGYTF
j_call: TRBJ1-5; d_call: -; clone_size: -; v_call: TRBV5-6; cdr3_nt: TGTGCCAGCAGCTTACCGGGAAATCAGCCCCAGCATTTT; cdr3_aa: CASSLPGNQPQHF
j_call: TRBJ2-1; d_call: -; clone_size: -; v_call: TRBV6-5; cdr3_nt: TGTGCCAGCAGAGCCGGGACCTCCCCCCAGTTCTTC; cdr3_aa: CASRAGTSPQFF
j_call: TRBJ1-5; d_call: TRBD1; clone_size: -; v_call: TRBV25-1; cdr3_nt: TGTGCCAGCAGTGGCCAACAGGGGGGAGATAGCAATCAGCCCCAGCATTTT; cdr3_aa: CASSGQQGGDSNQPQHF
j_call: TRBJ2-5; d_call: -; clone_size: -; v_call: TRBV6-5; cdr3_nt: TGTGCCTCATTGGAAGCGGGTGGGGGTGAGACCCAGTACTTC; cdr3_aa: CASLEAGGGETQYF